Listed here are 31 T cell receptor beta chains from one sample, sequenced in a study of lymphopenia after photon versus proton radiotherapy. Clones were read by immunoSEQ multiplex PCR, and TCRdb kept only the in-frame ones, dropping some. Seen here are approximately 17,000 clones, approximately 82% observed once, and the top ten hold 20% to 25%. The sample consisted of peripheral blood, taken from a patient treated with proton-based radiotherapy. The receptors stem from a man aged 65 to 79 with pancreatic cancer.

The J gene is TRBJ2-1, the V gene TRBV7-3; D ambiguous. Germline values: CDR1 SGHTA, CDR2 FQGTGA. The germline V and J ends were trimmed by 5 bases and 7 bases, with 15 bases remaining between them. The CDR3 totals 14 residues. Here the CDR3 DNA reads TGTGCCAGCAGCCCCTCCGAAGTGGGGAATGAGCAGTTCTTC. This codes for CASSPSEVGNEQFF.

The chain combines TRBV5-1 with TRBJ2-1, with TRBD2 matching over 7 bases. Trimming took 5 bases from V and 4 from J; bases not matched to a gene: 9. Germline V gene lookup returns CDR1 SGHRS and CDR2 YFSETQ. The CDR3 sequence is 15 residues long. This CDR3 is CASRISGTRYNEQFF. The DNA of the CDR3 is TGCGCCAGCAGGATAAGCGGGACGAGATACAATGAGCAGTTCTTC.

The chain combines TRBV30 with TRBJ1-2; TRBD1 matches at 7 bases. Germline V gene lookup returns CDR1 GTSNPN and CDR2 SVGIG (reference sequence). This CDR3 has 12 amino acids. V shed 5 bases, J shed 5 bases, and the junction held 5 bases outside the gene matches. The CDR3 DNA is TGTGCCTGGGCGCAGGGGGGATATGGCTACACCTTC. It yields the protein CAWAQGGYGYTF.

The V gene is TRBV5-5, the J gene TRBJ1-3, with TRBD1 identical over 8 bases. With V trimmed by 2 bases and J by 0 bases, 7 bases remained unmatched. Germline lookup yields CDR1 SGHKS and CDR2 YYEKEE (reference sequence). The CDR3 contains 17 residues. CDR3 in amino acids: CASSLSGTGNSGNTIYF. The CDR3 nucleotides are TGTGCCAGCAGCTTATCCGGGACAGGCAACTCTGGAAACACCATATATTTT.

This clone is classed as large. The V call is TRBV7-3, the J call TRBJ1-5; the D gene is possibly TRBD1 (6 bases). Germline-derived CDR1 and CDR2 are SGHTA and FQGTGA. The CDR3 is 16 amino acids. V dropped 5 bases and J dropped 6 bases, with 20 bases sitting between them. The DNA of the CDR3 is TGTGCCAGCAGCCCCAGGGAGGGGGAGGAAAGTCAGCCCCAGCATTTT. This sequence encodes CASSPREGEESQPQHF.

The chain employs TRBV18 and TRBJ2-2; weak D call: TRBD1 (5 bases). From germline, CDR1 is KGHSH and CDR2 LQKENI. V lost 1 base and J 6 bases, leaving 9 bases between the germline ends. The CDR3 is 14 amino acids. In DNA, the CDR3 is TGTGCCAGCTCACCACGGGGCCAGGCCGGGGAGCTGTTTTTT. Amino acids: CASSPRGQAGELFF.

The chain employs TRBV29-1 and TRBJ1-2; D remains unclear. Germline loops: CDR1 SQVTM, CDR2 ANQGSEA. Between the trimmed V and J ends, which lost 5 bases and 2 bases, there was a span of 9 bases. The CDR3 runs 12 residues. The chain's CDR3 is CSVRALNYGYTF. In DNA form, the CDR3 reads TGCAGCGTTCGAGCCCTCAACTATGGCTACACCTTC.

J is TRBJ1-2 and V is TRBV5-4; 8 bases match TRBD1. The length of the CDR3 is 15 residues. From germline, CDR1 is SGHNT and CDR2 YYREEE (reference sequence). J gave up 0 bases and V 9 bases, and 10 bases lay outside the gene matches. The CDR3 protein is CATYTGGNTNYGYTF. The CDR3 nucleotides read TGTGCCACCTATACAGGGGGTAACACTAACTATGGCTACACCTTC.

CDR3 nucleotides: TGTGCCAGCAGCCCGAGACTAGCGGGGCTCCACGAGCAGTACTTC. This gives the protein CASSPRLAGLHEQYF. The chain employs TRBV2 and TRBJ2-7; 11 positions agree with TRBD2. Trimming at V came to 6 bases and at J to 5 bases, leaving 9 bases not matched to a gene. Germline V gene sequence: CDR1 SNHLY, CDR2 FYNNEI. CDR3 length: 15 amino acids.

This rearrangement joins TRBV27 to TRBJ2-7, with 8 bases aligning to TRBD2. With V trimmed by 5 bases and J by 3 bases, 9 bases remained unmatched. This CDR3 is 15 amino acids long. CDR1 and CDR2 from the germline V gene are MNHEY and SMNVEV (reference sequence). CDR3 protein: CASSPSRRGDYEQYF. CDR3 sequence (DNA): TGTGCCAGCAGTCCCAGCCGGCGGGGGGACTACGAGCAGTACTTC.

The chain carries TRBV27 and TRBJ1-1, with unresolved D. The CDR3 contains 13 residues. The germline V gene has CDR1 MNHEY and CDR2 SMNVEV (reference sequence). The ends were cut back, 6 bases at V and 0 bases at J, with 8 bases in the middle. CDR3 nucleotide sequence: TGTGCCAGCAGCCTCGCGATGAACACTGAAGCTTTCTTT. Protein: CASSLAMNTEAFF.

This chain joins TRBV4-2 and TRBJ1-2, with TRBD1 as a possible D gene (5 bases). Germline V gene data show CDR1 as LGHNA and CDR2 as YNFKEQ. V shed 5 bases and J shed 4 bases, with 11 bases lying between them. The CDR3 is 13 amino acids. Written as DNA, the CDR3 is TGTGCCAGCAGCGCACAGGTGATCTATGGCTACACCTTC. As protein: CASSAQVIYGYTF.

The rearrangement uses TRBV7-3 and TRBJ1-3; TRBD1 matches 10 bases. Germline lookup yields CDR1 SGHTA and CDR2 FQGTGA. The CDR3 has 14 residues. V trimming: 6 bases; J trimming: 3 bases; junction bases outside the gene matches: 2. In DNA form, the CDR3 reads TGTGCCAGCAGGACAGGGGGCTATGGAAACACCATATATTTT. Its protein is CASRTGGYGNTIYF.

The chain recombines TRBV2 with TRBJ1-6; D ambiguous. Between the trimmed V and J ends, which lost 6 bases and 9 bases, there was a span of 12 bases. In germline, CDR1 is SNHLY, CDR2 FYNNEI. The CDR3 runs to 13 residues. CDR3 sequence reads: CASRLALGSPLHF. CDR3 in DNA: TGTGCCAGCAGATTAGCCTTAGGTTCACCCCTCCACTTT.

The chain is built from TRBV2 and TRBJ2-4; possible D gene TRBD1, 5 bases. The V gene lost 3 bases and the J gene lost 3 bases, with 18 bases spanning the gap. Germline CDR1 and CDR2: SNHLY and FYNNEI. This CDR3 has 17 residues. CDR3 region: CASSDLVGAKDKNIQYF. CDR3 DNA: TGTGCCAGCAGTGATCTGGTAGGGGCCAAGGACAAAAACATTCAGTACTTC.

V and J are TRBV6-5 and TRBJ2-7; possibly TRBD1 or TRBD2 for D (5 bases each). CDR3 size: 15 residues. V lost 5 bases, J lost 0 bases, and 14 bases lay in between. The germline V gene has CDR1 MNHEY and CDR2 SVGAGI. The CDR3 coding sequence is TGTGCCAGCAGTCCTACCGGGACGGCCTCCTACGAGCAGTACTTC. Protein sequence: CASSPTGTASYEQYF.

J is TRBJ1-1 and V is TRBV6-1, with D possibly TRBD1 on 5 matching bases. The CDR3 is made up of 16 amino acids. The germline V and J ends were trimmed by 3 bases and 2 bases, with 16 bases remaining between them. Germline values: CDR1 MNHNS, CDR2 SASEGT. In nucleotides, the CDR3 is TGTGCCAGCAGTGACCCTGGGGCTCTGGGTAACACTGAAGCTTTCTTT. Translated, it gives CASSDPGALGNTEAFF.

The chain has TRBV5-1 and TRBJ2-1; possible D gene TRBD2, 6 bases. CDR3 length equals 15 residues. Trimming shortened V by 4 bases and J by 3 bases, and 14 bases separated the two germline ends. CDR1 SGHRS and CDR2 YFSETQ come from the germline V gene. The CDR3 region is CASSARDWFYNEQFF. CDR3 bases: TGCGCCAGCAGCGCCCGGGACTGGTTCTACAATGAGCAGTTCTTC.

The V call is TRBV14, the J call TRBJ2-3, with D perhaps TRBD1 or TRBD2 (5 bases each). There are 14 residues in the CDR3. V was pared by 0 bases and J by 5 bases, with 9 bases between. Germline V gene sequence: CDR1 SGHDN, CDR2 FVKESK. The CDR3 region is CASSQEGRGDTQYF. The CDR3 DNA is TGTGCCAGCAGCCAAGAGGGACGGGGAGATACGCAGTATTTT. Variable domain in full (rest from reference TRBV14 and TRBJ2-3): EAGVTQFPSHSVIEKGQTVTLRCDPISGHDNLYWYRRVMGKEIKFLLHFVKESKQDESGMPNNRFLAERTGGTYSTLKVQPAELEDSGVYFCASSQEGRGDTQYFGPGTRLTVL.

This chain uses TRBV4-1 with TRBJ2-5, with D perhaps TRBD2 (7 bases). CDR3 length: 16 residues. Germline loops: CDR1 MGHRA, CDR2 YSYEKL. V was shortened by 0 bases and J by 1 base, with 12 bases between the two germline ends. CDR3 sequence reads: CASSQDVGGGQETQYF. DNA for the CDR3: TGCGCCAGCAGCCAAGATGTAGGGGGGGGCCAAGAGACCCAGTACTTC.

CDR3 coding DNA: TGTGCCAGCAGTTTAACTAGCGGGGAGAGCTCCTACGAGCAGTACTTC. Its protein is CASSLTSGESSYEQYF. This sequence joins TRBV27 and TRBJ2-7; TRBD2 aligns across 10 bases. Germline trimming cut 2 bases from V and 0 bases from J; bases unmatched to any gene: 4. From germline, CDR1 is MNHEY and CDR2 SMNVEV (reference sequence). This CDR3 spans 16 amino acids.

This sequence joins TRBV29-1 and TRBJ1-5; D is unresolved. Germline V gene sequence: CDR1 SQVTM, CDR2 ANQGSEA. CDR3 size: 15 residues. The germline V and J ends were trimmed by 4 bases and 1 base, with 14 bases remaining between them. The CDR3 loop reads CSVVGEGLSNQPQHF. DNA for the CDR3: TGCAGCGTTGTCGGGGAAGGTTTGAGCAATCAGCCCCAGCATTTT.

The chain combines TRBV19 with TRBJ1-1; 7 bases agree with TRBD1. The CDR3 is made up of 15 amino acids. The J segment lost 1 base and the V segment lost 4 bases, leaving 6 bases of the junction unmatched. CDR1 LNHDA and CDR2 SQIVND come from the germline V gene (reference sequence). CDR3: CASSTPTGRNTEAFF. As DNA, the CDR3 is TGTGCCAGTAGTACTCCGACAGGGAGGAACACTGAAGCTTTCTTT. The variable domain in full, completed from reference TRBV19 and TRBJ1-1, reads DGGITQSPKYLFRKEGQNVTLSCEQNLNHDAMYWYRQDPGQGLRLIYYSQIVNDFQKGDIAEGYSVSREKKESFPLTVTSAQKNPTAFYLCASSTPTGRNTEAFFGQGTRLTVV.

CDR3 loop: CASSPGQAYGSTIYF. CDR3 sequence (DNA): TGTGCCAGCAGCCCGGGACAAGCATACGGGAGCACCATATATTTT. The chain uses TRBV5-6 and TRBJ1-3, with D perhaps matching TRBD1 (6 bases). The CDR3 length is 15 residues. Per the germline V gene, CDR1 is SGHDT and CDR2 is YYEEEE. Between the trimmed V and J ends, which lost 4 bases and 9 bases, there was a span of 20 bases.

The V gene is TRBV6-5, the J gene TRBJ1-1, with TRBD1 identical over 8 bases. Germline trimming cut 8 bases from V and 1 base from J; bases unmatched to any gene: 3. This CDR3 contains 13 residues. Germline V gene lookup returns CDR1 MNHEY and CDR2 SVGAGI. The CDR3 here is CASLGTGNTEAFF. Written as DNA, the CDR3 is TGTGCCAGCTTGGGGACAGGGAACACTGAAGCTTTCTTT.

This chain links TRBV5-4 with TRBJ1-2; maybe TRBD1 (5 bases). The CDR3 is 15 amino acids. Germline-derived CDR1 and CDR2 are SGHNT and YYREEE (reference sequence). The V end was cut by 3 bases, the J end by 3 bases, with 15 bases between. CDR3 coding DNA: TGTGCCAGCAGCTCCTCCGGGGGTATTGACTATGGCTACACCTTC. The encoded protein is CASSSSGGIDYGYTF.

This clone was detected only once. V usage is TRBV6-5 and J usage is TRBJ2-5; D is undetermined. CDR1 is MNHEY, CDR2 SVGAGI, per germline. Between the trimmed V and J ends, which lost 5 bases and 2 bases, there was a span of 12 bases. CDR3 length: 14 amino acids. The CDR3 DNA sequence: TGTGCCAGCAGTCATCGGACGAGACAAGAGACCCAGTACTTC. Residues: CASSHRTRQETQYF.

The chain links TRBV2 to TRBJ2-1; 11 bases map to TRBD2. The V gene's germline CDR1 is SNHLY and CDR2 FYNNEI. This CDR3 region has 16 residues. V lost 7 bases to trimming and J lost 0 bases; unmatched junction nucleotides: 5. The CDR3 DNA follows: TGTGCCAGCAATAGACTAGCGGGGAGCTCCTACAATGAGCAGTTCTTC. Residues: CASNRLAGSSYNEQFF. Filled out from reference TRBV2 and TRBJ2-1, the complete variable domain reads EPEVTQTPSHQVTQMGQEVILRCVPISNHLYFYWYRQILGQKVEFLVSFYNNEISEKSEIFDDQFSVERPDGSNFTLKIRSTKLEDSAMYFCASNRLAGSSYNEQFFGPGTRLTVL.

V and J are TRBV5-4 and TRBJ1-2; weak D call: TRBD1 (6 bases). This CDR3 has 15 amino acids. Germline V gene data show CDR1 as SGHNT and CDR2 as YYREEE (reference sequence). The V gene lost 3 bases and the J gene lost 0 bases, with 12 bases spanning the gap. CDR3 protein: CASSYDGQPNYGYTF. The CDR3 DNA is TGTGCCAGCAGCTACGACGGACAGCCTAACTATGGCTACACCTTC.

This clone was recorded only once. The rearrangement links TRBV7-3 to TRBJ2-1, with no clear D. The V gene's germline CDR1 is SGHTA and CDR2 FQGTGA. The CDR3 contains 13 residues. V was trimmed by 1 base and J by 10 bases, leaving 11 bases between them. The CDR3 spells CASSLSRQQEQFF. The CDR3 nucleotides are TGTGCCAGCAGCTTAAGTCGGCAACAGGAGCAGTTCTTC.

The chain carries TRBV7-7 and TRBJ2-5; a weak D match, TRBD1 (6 bases). The CDR3 has 14 residues. The V gene lost 0 bases and the J gene lost 5 bases, with 10 bases spanning the gap. Germline CDR1 reads SSHAT; CDR2 reads FNYEAQ (reference sequence). CDR3 nucleotides: TGTGCCAGCAGCTTAGCTGGGGGCGGGGAGACCCAGTACTTC. Amino acid sequence: CASSLAGGGETQYF.